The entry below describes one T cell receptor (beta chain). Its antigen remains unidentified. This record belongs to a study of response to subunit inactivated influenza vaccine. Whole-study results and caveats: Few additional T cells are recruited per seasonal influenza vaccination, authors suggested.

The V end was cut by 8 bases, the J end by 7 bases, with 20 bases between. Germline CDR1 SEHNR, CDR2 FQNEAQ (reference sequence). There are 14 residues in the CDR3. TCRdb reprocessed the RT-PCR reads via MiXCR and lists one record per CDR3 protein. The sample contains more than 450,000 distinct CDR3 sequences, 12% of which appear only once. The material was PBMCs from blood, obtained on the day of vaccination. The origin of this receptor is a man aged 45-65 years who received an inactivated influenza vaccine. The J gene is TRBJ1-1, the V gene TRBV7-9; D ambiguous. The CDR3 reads CASDVYGRPIEAFF. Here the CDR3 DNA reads TGTGCCAGCGATGTTTACGGGAGACCGATTGAAGCTTTCTTT.